A selection of T cell receptor beta chains follows, all from one sample in a study of shared clonotypes between healthy human individuals. TCRdb's table, derived via immunoSEQ multiplex PCR, lists solely in-frame clones and lacks some. Of around 2,100,000 clones listed, about 95% were seen once; the top ten hold 1% to 1.5%. Input material: naive CD8+ T cells sorted from blood. The receptor set was obtained from a man aged 18-30 years in good health. Each CDR3 is given with its conserved first and last residue. D genes are given only for firm matches. Clone size is stated in some rows and not others, as once, few, many or a class when expanded.

TRBV4-3	.	TRBJ2-7	.	CASSQGLVNYEQYF	TGCGCCAGCAGCCAAGGACTAGTCAACTACGAGCAGTACTTC
TRBV2	.	TRBJ2-5	.	CASSEGPLYF	TGTGCCAGCAGTGAAGGCCCTCTGTACTTC
TRBV6-1	.	TRBJ1-5	once	CATEDRRYSNQPQHF	TGTGCCACAGAGGACAGACGATATAGCAATCAGCCCCAGCATTTT
TRBV28	.	TRBJ2-5	.	CASSTATGYLQETQYF	TGTGCCAGCAGTACCGCGACAGGCTACCTCCAAGAGACCCAGTACTTC
TRBV9	.	TRBJ1-1	.	CASGTPNTEAFF	TGTGCCAGCGGGACACCGAACACTGAAGCTTTCTTT
TRBV2	.	TRBJ2-3	.	CAREFPNTDTQYF	TGTGCAAGAGAGTTTCCAAACACAGATACGCAGTATTTT
TRBV6-1	.	TRBJ1-2	.	CASSGSRTAFYGYTF	TGTGCCAGCAGCGGATCTCGGACGGCCTTCTATGGCTACACCTTC
TRBV5-5	TRBD1	TRBJ2-7	.	CASSLDLGQGYEQYF	TGTGCCAGCAGCTTGGATTTGGGACAGGGCTACGAGCAGTACTTC
TRBV9	TRBD1	TRBJ1-1	.	CASSVGDSMNTEAFF	TGTGCCAGCAGCGTAGGGGACAGTATGAACACTGAAGCTTTCTTT
TRBV7-9	.	TRBJ2-7	.	CASSHPSSYEQYF	TGTGCCAGCAGCCATCCGAGCTCCTACGAGCAGTACTTC
TRBV9	TRBD1	TRBJ1-2	.	CASSPRTGYPHYGYTF	TGTGCCAGCAGCCCCCGGACAGGCTACCCTCACTATGGCTACACCTTC
TRBV9	.	TRBJ2-5	once	CASSVFDGGSQETQYF	TGTGCCAGCAGCGTATTCGACGGGGGAAGCCAAGAGACCCAGTACTTC
TRBV6-5	TRBD1	TRBJ1-5	.	CASSYTGGRNQPQHF	TGTGCCAGCAGTTACACAGGGGGGCGGAATCAGCCCCAGCATTTT
TRBV9	.	TRBJ1-6	.	CASSADGYNSPLHF	TGTGCCAGCAGCGCGGACGGGTATAATTCACCCCTCCACTTT
TRBV27	TRBD2	TRBJ2-7	once	CASSPRTSGYEQYF	TGTGCCAGCAGTCCACGGACTAGCGGCTACGAGCAGTACTTC
TRBV9	.	TRBJ2-7	.	CASSRGGADYEQYF	TGTGCCAGCAGTCGAGGGGGGGCTGATTACGAGCAGTACTTC
TRBV13	.	TRBJ1-1	.	CASSATLTEAFF	TGTGCCAGCAGCGCGACTCTTACTGAAGCTTTCTTT
TRBV5-8	.	TRBJ2-7	once	CASSFRGHPGYEQYF	TGTGCCAGCAGCTTCCGCGGACACCCCGGGTACGAGCAGTACTTC
TRBV9	.	TRBJ1-1	.	CASSVDGASKGKAFF	TGTGCCAGCAGCGTAGATGGTGCGTCAAAAGGGAAAGCTTTCTTT
TRBV28	TRBD2	TRBJ2-7	.	CASSFPASGEGYEQYF	TGTGCCAGCAGTTTCCCCGCTAGCGGGGAGGGGTACGAGCAGTACTTC
TRBV2	TRBD1	TRBJ1-6	.	CARGQGAISPLHF	TGTGCCAGGGGACAGGGGGCTATTTCACCCCTCCACTTT
TRBV28	.	TRBJ1-1	once	CASSLRTDEAFF	TGTGCCAGCAGCCTAAGGACAGATGAAGCTTTCTTT
TRBV28	.	TRBJ2-7	.	CASSLTGARYEQYF	TGTGCCAGCAGTTTAACGGGGGCGCGATACGAGCAGTACTTC
TRBV28	.	TRBJ2-7	.	CASRPISSYEQYF	TGTGCCAGCCGGCCTATTAGCTCCTACGAGCAGTACTTC
TRBV6-6	.	TRBJ1-1	once	CASSYSAGARSGAFF	TGTGCCAGCAGTTACTCCGCGGGGGCGCGGTCGGGAGCTTTCTTT
TRBV10-1	.	TRBJ1-1	.	CASSEWVLAEAFF	TGCGCCAGCAGTGAGTGGGTGCTCGCTGAAGCTTTCTTT
TRBV5-5	TRBD1	TRBJ1-2	.	CASSYDRDYGYTF	TGTGCCAGCAGCTACGACAGGGACTATGGCTACACCTTC